This T cell receptor beta chain originates from a study of T cells in Graves' hyperthyroidism and ophthalmopathy. The study, taken as a whole, reports: Ophthalmopathy stood apart from stable hyperthyroidism in a 13 V-J model.

Ten or more counts support this clonotype. The antigen is unknown. Clinicians diagnosed patients from clinical symptoms, serum thyroxine and TRAb, thyroid ultrasound and orbital computed tomography. The PBMCs studied were ones that came from approximately 9.9 ml fresh peripheral blood. RNA transcripts yielded amplified TCR beta CDR3 regions. First-round RT-PCR targeting the TCR CDR3 was performed with the HTBI primer set. Using its own MiXCR run on the multiplex PCR reads, TCRdb lists one record per CDR3 protein. The table shows 300,000 to 450,000 distinct CDR3 sequences, with roughly 14% occurring only once. Sequencing used blood. This clonotype originated in a woman in her sixties or seventies with Graves' hyperthyroidism.

CDR3 coding DNA: TGTGCCAGCAGCTTGGCCGGTCTAGGAGGGACAGCTGGCACCGGGGAGCTGTTTTTT. Translation: CASSLAGLGGTAGTGELFF. The chain uses TRBV5-6 and TRBJ2-2; D is possibly TRBD1 (7 bases). Germline CDR1 is SGHDT and CDR2 is YYEEEE. With 0 bases removed from V and 4 bases from J, the gap between germline ends came to 22 bases. The CDR3 has 19 amino acids.